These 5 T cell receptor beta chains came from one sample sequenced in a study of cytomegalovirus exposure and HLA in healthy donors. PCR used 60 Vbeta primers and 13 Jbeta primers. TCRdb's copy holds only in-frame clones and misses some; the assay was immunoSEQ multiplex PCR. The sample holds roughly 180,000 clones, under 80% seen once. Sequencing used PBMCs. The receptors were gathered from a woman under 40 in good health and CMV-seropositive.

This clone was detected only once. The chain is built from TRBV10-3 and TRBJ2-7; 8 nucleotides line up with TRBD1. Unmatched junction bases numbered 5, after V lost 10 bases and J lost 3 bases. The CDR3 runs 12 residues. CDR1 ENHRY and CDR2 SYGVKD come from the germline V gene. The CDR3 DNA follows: TGTGCCAGCGACAGGGGTTACTACGAGCAGTACTTC. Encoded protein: CASDRGYYEQYF.

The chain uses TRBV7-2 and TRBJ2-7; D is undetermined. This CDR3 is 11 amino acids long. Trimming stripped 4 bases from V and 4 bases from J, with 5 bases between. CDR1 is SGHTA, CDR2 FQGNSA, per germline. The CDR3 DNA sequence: TGTGCCAGCAGCTACAGATACGAGCAGTACTTC. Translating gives CASSYRYEQYF.

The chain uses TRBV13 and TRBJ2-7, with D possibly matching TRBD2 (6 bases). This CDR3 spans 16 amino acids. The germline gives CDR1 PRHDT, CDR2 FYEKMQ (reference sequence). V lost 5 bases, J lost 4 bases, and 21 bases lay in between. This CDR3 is CASSLQRGSKRYEQYF. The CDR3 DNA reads TGTGCCAGCAGCCTTCAACGGGGGAGTAAAAGGTACGAGCAGTACTTC.

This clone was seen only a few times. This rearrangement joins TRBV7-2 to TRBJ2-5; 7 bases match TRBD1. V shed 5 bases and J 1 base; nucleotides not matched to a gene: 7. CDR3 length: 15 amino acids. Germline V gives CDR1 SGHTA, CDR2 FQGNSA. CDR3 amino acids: CASSLAGTAQETQYF. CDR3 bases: TGTGCCAGCAGCCTCGCCGGGACAGCCCAAGAGACCCAGTACTTC. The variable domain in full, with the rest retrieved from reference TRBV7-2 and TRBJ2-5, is GAGVSQSPSNKVTEKGKDVELRCDPISGHTALYWYRQSLGQGLEFLIYFQGNSAPDKSGLPSDRFSAERTGGSVSTLTIQRTQQEDSAVYLCASSLAGTAQETQYFGPGTRLLVL.

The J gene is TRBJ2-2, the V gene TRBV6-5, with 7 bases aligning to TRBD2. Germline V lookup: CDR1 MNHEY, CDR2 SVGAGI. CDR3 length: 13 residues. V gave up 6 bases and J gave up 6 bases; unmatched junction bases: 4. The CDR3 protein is CASRGGIAGELFF. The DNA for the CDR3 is TGTGCCAGCAGGGGAGGGATTGCCGGGGAGCTGTTTTTT.